In this sample, the clone carrying this T cell receptor (beta chain) turned up a few times. No antigen is known for it. The sample belongs to a study of T cell repertoires in cytomegalovirus infection. Study-wide context: HLA-B-restricted CMV epitopes that are well studied were used alongside recently identified HLA-C-restricted ones. Public TCR beta signatures provided an indication of both CMV infection and a matching HLA type. Study-level points and caveats: Of the TCR beta families, the public ones yielded a cumulative frequency that identified carriers of CMV plus the relevant HLA.

CDR3 size: 17 residues. V shed 2 bases and J shed 0 bases, with 14 bases lying between them. Germline CDR1 reads MGHRA; CDR2 reads YSYEKL. One entry per CDR3 protein, called by TCRdb with MiXCR from the reads. This table holds hundreds of thousands of distinct CDR3 sequences, 30% to 40% found once. The sample consisted of cultured PBMCs, taken from culture after CMV antigen stimulation. The chain is built from TRBV4-1 and TRBJ2-1; TRBD2 might be the D (6 bases). The TCR comes from a human donor in good health (CMV status not recorded). Some clones in this sample may be carry-over from other donors' samples. The CDR3 spells CASSQSAGSASYNEQFF. The DNA of the CDR3 is TGCGCCAGCAGCCAATCTGCGGGATCCGCCTCCTACAATGAGCAGTTCTTC.